This T cell receptor (beta chain) was captured by sequencing in a study of T cell changes during pregnancy in multiple sclerosis (dated by TCRdb to about 2019). Notes on the research overall: In women with multiple sclerosis, the researchers looked at how the T cell repertoire shifted as pregnancy progressed.

There are 15 amino acids in the CDR3, from cysteine to phenylalanine inclusive. The sequence is cut down to CDR3 DNA, 45 bases in frame from base 1. The germline V gene supplies CDR1 SGHTA and CDR2 FQGNSA. V sheds 5 bases and J sheds 5 bases, leaving 15 bases between their ends. To prepare the library, the immunoSEQ multiplex PCR assay was applied. What TCRdb holds here is the immuneACCESS table cut down to in-frame rearrangements. Part of the clones is not present; checked against another copy, under half of the missing clones reflect an unresolved V gene, and the others are unexplained. Here the sample has about 79,000 clones; 90% to 95% occur a single time. The ten most abundant clones make up less than 0.75% of the sample. As for this clone: Its antigen is unknown. No quality values exist for individual bases; no much larger clone is one base distant.

This TCR came from a female donor in good health, enrolled as a control in a pregnancy study. The sequence joins TRBV7-2 to TRBJ2-2, and the D gene may be TRBD2, 5 bases matching. This specimen consisted of peripheral blood, obtained in the second trimester of pregnancy. The nucleotides read TGTGCCAGCAGCCCCAGAGGGAGTAGGACCGGGGAGCTGTTTTTT. Its coded protein is CASSPRGSRTGELFF. The full variable domain, with segments outside the CDR3 supplied by the reference TRBV7-2 and TRBJ2-2 proteins, appears as GAGVSQSPSNKVTEKGKDVELRCDPISGHTALYWYRQSLGQGLEFLIYFQGNSAPDKSGLPSDRFSAERTGGSVSTLTIQRTQQEDSAVYLCASSPRGSRTGELFFGEGSRLTVL.